The rows below give T cell receptor beta chains drawn from one sample of a study of blood T cell repertoires in COVID-19. Data came from immunoSEQ multiplex PCR; TCRdb stores just in-frame clones and leaves some out. The sample records roughly 280,000 clones, roughly 86% being singletons. The material sequenced was peripheral blood. The receptors derive from a man aged 40-49 years with active or convalescent COVID-19. Each CDR3 is given with its conserved first and last residue. The D gene is left open where the match is weak. Clone sizes are given selectively: once, few, many, or a class where the clone is expanded.

.,TRBV2,.,TRBJ1-2,CASSAQGYGYTF,TGTGCCAGCAGTGCACAGGGCTATGGCTACACCTTC
TRBD1,TRBV6-6,.,TRBJ1-2,CASSYSDRGNYGYTF,TGTGCCAGCAGTTACTCGGACAGGGGGAACTATGGCTACACCTTC
.,TRBV19,.,TRBJ2-3,CASSPQTNGGHTDTQYF,TGTGCCAGTAGTCCCCAAACCAACGGGGGTCACACAGATACGCAGTATTTT
TRBD2,TRBV6-5,.,TRBJ2-3,CASTRTSGRDTQYF,TGTGCCAGCACTCGGACTAGCGGGAGGGATACGCAGTATTTT
.,TRBV10-3,.,TRBJ2-7,CAATTGAGRNYEQYF,TGTGCCGCCACAACCGGGGCCGGGAGAAACTACGAGCAGTACTTC
.,TRBV6-5,.,TRBJ2-2,CAALMGSANTGELFF,TGTGCCGCCTTGATGGGCTCAGCGAACACCGGGGAGCTGTTTTTT
TRBD1,TRBV19,.,TRBJ2-7,CASSSTGDISSYEQYF,TGTGCCAGTAGTAGTACAGGGGACATTAGCTCCTACGAGCAGTACTTC
.,TRBV2,.,TRBJ2-3,CATSLGWSTDTQYF,TGTGCCACCTCCCTTGGCTGGAGCACAGATACGCAGTATTTT
TRBD1,TRBV3-1/TRBV3-2,.,TRBJ2-1,CASSQYRGRQGEQFF,TGTGCCAGCAGCCAGTACAGGGGGCGTCAGGGTGAGCAGTTCTTC
TRBD1,TRBV20-1,.,TRBJ2-1,CSASLEGAYEQFF,TGCAGTGCTAGTTTAGAGGGGGCCTATGAGCAGTTCTTC
.,TRBV7-6,.,TRBJ1-2,CASSQFVGPNYGYTF,TGTGCCAGCAGCCAATTTGTGGGCCCTAACTATGGCTACACCTTC
.,TRBV24-1,.,TRBJ2-1,CATSDFPSYNEQFF,TGTGCCACCAGTGACTTTCCCTCCTACAATGAGCAGTTCTTC
TRBD1,TRBV5-1,once,TRBJ2-5,CASSLGQEETQYF,TGCGCCAGCAGCCTAGGACAGGAAGAGACCCAGTACTTC
.,TRBV18,.,TRBJ2-6,CASSPAHSGANVLTF,TGTGCCAGCTCCCCTGCACACTCTGGGGCCAACGTCCTGACTTTC
TRBD2,TRBV27,.,TRBJ2-7,CASSLGGDYEQYF,TGTGCCAGCAGTTTAGGGGGGGACTACGAGCAGTACTTC
.,TRBV5-5,once,TRBJ1-5,CASSLDIQVNQPQHF,TGTGCCAGCAGCTTGGATATTCAGGTCAATCAGCCCCAGCATTTT
TRBD2,TRBV20-1,.,TRBJ2-1,CSASAAGGASYNEQFF,TGCAGTGCCAGTGCAGCGGGGGGCGCCTCCTACAATGAGCAGTTCTTC
TRBD2,TRBV6-5,.,TRBJ2-7,CASSYSSAGGDEQYF,TGTGCCAGCAGTTACTCGTCAGCGGGAGGGGACGAGCAGTACTTC
.,TRBV11-3,.,TRBJ2-5,CASSTRDQETQYF,TGTGCCAGCAGCACCCGGGACCAAGAGACCCAGTACTTC
TRBD2,TRBV11-3,once,TRBJ2-1,CASTPTGLDYNEQFF,TGTGCCAGCACCCCGACCGGACTAGACTACAATGAGCAGTTCTTC
.,TRBV6-1,once,TRBJ2-1,CASSEAPGFNNEQFF,TGTGCCAGCAGTGAAGCGCCAGGGTTCAACAATGAGCAGTTCTTC
TRBD1,TRBV19,.,TRBJ1-5,CASRDRGIQPQHF,TGTGCCAGTAGGGACAGGGGGATCCAGCCCCAGCATTTT
.,TRBV7-9,few,TRBJ2-1,CASSLAQAVSSYNEQFF,TGTGCCAGCAGCTTAGCGCAAGCGGTAAGCTCCTACAATGAGCAGTTCTTC
.,TRBV6-5,once,TRBJ2-1,CASSYSTGDNEQFF,TGTGCCAGCAGTTACTCCACTGGTGACAATGAGCAGTTCTTC
.,TRBV11-3,.,TRBJ1-6,CASSLIASNSPLHF,TGTGCCAGCAGCTTAATAGCATCCAATTCACCCCTCCACTTT
.,TRBV5-1,.,TRBJ1-1,CASSLEGTPRNTEAFF,TGCGCCAGCAGCTTGGAAGGGACACCAAGGAACACTGAAGCTTTCTTT
TRBD1,TRBV28,.,TRBJ1-2,CASSNPGGAGLNYGYTF,TGTGCCAGCAGTAACCCAGGGGGCGCGGGGTTAAACTATGGCTACACCTTC
.,TRBV15,.,TRBJ1-4,CATSRDTASYEKLFF,TGTGCCACCAGCAGAGATACAGCAAGTTATGAAAAACTGTTTTTT
.,TRBV5-6,.,TRBJ1-6,CASSLDSFNSPLHF,TGTGCCAGCAGCTTGGACAGTTTTAATTCACCCCTCCACTTT
TRBD1,TRBV6-4,.,TRBJ2-3,CASSEGTGSDTQYF,TGTGCCAGCAGTGAGGGGACAGGGTCAGATACGCAGTATTTT
TRBD2,TRBV2,.,TRBJ2-4,CASRLAGGPENIQYF,TGTGCCAGCAGACTAGCGGGGGGGCCCGAAAACATTCAGTACTTC
TRBD1,TRBV30,once,TRBJ1-6,CAWRVFTGGHSPLHF,TGTGCCTGGAGGGTATTTACAGGGGGGCATTCACCCCTCCACTTT
TRBD1,TRBV27,many,TRBJ2-7,CASTDRGAYEQYF,TGTGCCAGCACGGACAGGGGGGCCTACGAGCAGTACTTC
.,TRBV6-5,few,TRBJ1-6,CASSYQGIRSPLHF,TGTGCCAGCAGTTACCAGGGGATCAGGTCACCCCTCCACTTT
.,TRBV14,.,TRBJ1-1,CASSPISGLNTEAFF,TGTGCCAGCAGCCCTATCTCGGGGTTGAACACTGAAGCTTTCTTT
.,TRBV12-3/TRBV12-4,.,TRBJ2-7,CASSLNYEQYF,TGTGCCAGCAGCCTTAACTACGAGCAGTACTTC
.,TRBV20-1,.,TRBJ2-7,CSAGDYEQYF,TGCAGTGCCGGTGATTACGAGCAGTACTTC
TRBD1,TRBV6-6,.,TRBJ1-1,CASSPSTGGGTEAFF,TGTGCCAGCAGTCCCTCAACAGGGGGCGGGACTGAAGCTTTCTTT
.,TRBV6-5,.,TRBJ1-5,CASNPGVGQPQHF,TGTGCCAGCAACCCAGGGGTCGGCCAGCCCCAGCATTTT
TRBD1,TRBV28,.,TRBJ2-4,CASSRTGQGVGIQYF,TGTGCCAGCAGCCGCACGGGACAGGGAGTAGGCATTCAGTACTTC